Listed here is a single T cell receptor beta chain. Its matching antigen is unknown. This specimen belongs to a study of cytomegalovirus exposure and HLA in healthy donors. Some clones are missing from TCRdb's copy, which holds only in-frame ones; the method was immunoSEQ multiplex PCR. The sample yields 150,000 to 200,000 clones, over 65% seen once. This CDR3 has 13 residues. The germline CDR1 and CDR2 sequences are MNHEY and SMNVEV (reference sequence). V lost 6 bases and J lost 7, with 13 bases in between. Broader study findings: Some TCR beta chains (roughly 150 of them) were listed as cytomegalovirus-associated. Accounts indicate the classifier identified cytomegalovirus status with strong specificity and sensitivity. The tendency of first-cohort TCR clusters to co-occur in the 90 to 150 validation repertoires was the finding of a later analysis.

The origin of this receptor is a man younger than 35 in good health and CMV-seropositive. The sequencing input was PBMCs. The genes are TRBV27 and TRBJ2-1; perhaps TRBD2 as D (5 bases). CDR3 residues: CASRSGLRNEQFF. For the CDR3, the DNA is TGTGCCAGCAGGTCGGGATTAAGGAATGAGCAGTTCTTC.